This TCR beta chain was documented in a study of OX40 agonist ivuxolimab in advanced cancers. The overall study: Partial responses were achieved by three patients: one hepatocellular carcinoma, two cutaneous melanoma.

Autoimmune disease history or systemic immunosuppression barred patients. Concerning this clone itself: Its specificity is unknown.

CDR1 LGHNA and CDR2 YSLEER come from the germline V gene. Trimming cost V 6 bases and J 4 bases, with 17 bases left between them. The CDR3 is 15 amino acids. Study outcomes and limitations: CD4+ and CD8+ blood T cells expanded clonally by week 6 at 0.1 to 3.0 mg/kg. In general, CD8+ T cells held more expanded clones than CD4+ did, on average.

The repertoire was sequenced with immunoSEQ multiplex PCR; TCRdb's copy has only in-frame clones and lacks some. The sample has tens of thousands of clones, 88% seen once. The sequence was collected from an adult with an advanced solid tumor such as melanoma, head and neck, liver or kidney cancer. This rearrangement joins TRBV4-3 to TRBJ2-3; D might be TRBD1 or TRBD2, each matching 5 bases. The sample was CD4+ or CD8+ T cells sorted from blood, taken in a trial of the OX40 agonist ivuxolimab. Here the CDR3 reads CASSPARGDADTQYF. The CDR3 DNA reads as TGCGCCAGCAGTCCCGCCCGAGGGGACGCAGATACGCAGTATTTT.